The clone carrying this T cell receptor beta chain was counted between two and nine times. What it binds is unknown. The data were obtained in a study of cytotoxic CD8 clonotypes in ibrutinib-treated CLL. Study summary: After median roughly 68 months, roughly 15 stayed in remission, approximately twelve progressed; responses around 25 partial, 2 complete. General study results and limits: Clonotypes that were public were uncommon, and they contracted or stayed stable on treatment. Whereas clonality rose at ibrutinib response, it declined toward baseline at progression.

Sequencing used immunoSEQ multiplex PCR; TCRdb keeps in-frame clones, though not all of them. The table includes fewer than 70,000 clones, over 60% detected once. The germline V gene encodes CDR1 LNHDA and CDR2 SQIVND (reference sequence). V shed 1 base and J shed 7 bases, with 13 bases lying between them. The CDR3 extends over 14 amino acids. This receptor was identified in a human donor with chronic lymphocytic leukemia. Sequencing used PBMCs, obtained after 12 months of ibrutinib treatment. The V gene is TRBV19, the J gene TRBJ1-1; the D is unclear. CDR3 nucleotides: TGTGCCAGTAGTATAGCCGGGGTGGTTGGTGAAGCTTTCTTT. Translation gives CASSIAGVVGEAFF.